What follows are 20 T cell receptor beta chains derived from one specimen sequenced in a study of cytomegalovirus exposure and HLA in healthy donors. The PCR had 60 Vbeta and 13 Jbeta primers. The data were produced by immunoSEQ multiplex PCR, yet TCRdb's version contains in-frame clones alone and is incomplete. The sample contains tens of thousands of clones, approximately 70% of which appear only once. The source material was PBMCs. All receptors derive from a man aged 50-59 years in good health and CMV-seronegative.

The chain carries TRBV9 and TRBJ1-3; 7 nucleotides line up with TRBD1. There are 14 residues in the CDR3. Germline trimming cut 2 bases from V and 4 bases from J; bases unmatched to any gene: 3. Germline loops: CDR1 SGDLS, CDR2 YYNGEE. The chain's CDR3 is CASSVGTEGNTIYF. The CDR3 DNA reads TGTGCCAGCAGCGTTGGGACAGAAGGAAACACCATATATTTT.

The table lists this clone with a few counts. The genes are TRBV4-1 and TRBJ2-7; the D is unclear. Trimming stripped 0 bases from V and 0 bases from J, with 6 bases between. CDR3 size: 14 residues. Germline CDR1 reads MGHRA; CDR2 reads YSYEKL. The CDR3 nucleotides are TGCGCCAGCAGCCAAGAGATGAGCTCCTACGAGCAGTACTTC. Its translation: CASSQEMSSYEQYF.

The V call is TRBV6-6, the J call TRBJ2-7; no clear D gene. This CDR3 is 13 amino acids long. CDR1 and CDR2 (germline): MNHNY, SVGAGI (reference sequence). V was trimmed by 6 bases and J by 4 bases, leaving 13 bases between them. CDR3 in amino acids: CASRGDQIYEQYF. DNA for the CDR3: TGTGCCAGCAGGGGCGACCAAATTTACGAGCAGTACTTC.

CDR3 bases: TGCACCAGCAGCCAACGTCACAGGGTACCAGAGACCCAGTACTTC. Encoded protein: CTSSQRHRVPETQYF. This chain uses TRBV1 with TRBJ2-5; the DNA was not used to check the table's D call, TRBD1. TRBV1 is a pseudogene. The CDR3 consists of 15 residues.

The chain uses TRBV5-4 and TRBJ2-5, with D possibly being TRBD2 (6 bases). Germline V gene data show CDR1 as SGHNT and CDR2 as YYREEE (reference sequence). The CDR3 consists of 14 residues. V was shortened by 8 bases and J by 5 bases, with 19 bases between the two germline ends. The CDR3 protein is CASSGGRVIETQYF. Written as DNA, the CDR3 is TGTGCCAGTTCCGGGGGTCGGGTGATCGAGACCCAGTACTTC.

A single count supports this clone. The chain employs TRBV7-9 and TRBJ2-3, with 8 bases identical to TRBD2. The CDR3 spans 16 residues. V was pared by 6 bases and J by 3 bases, with 11 bases of the junction left unmatched. Per the germline V gene, CDR1 is SEHNR and CDR2 is FQNEAQ (reference sequence). CDR3 DNA sequence: TGTGCCAGCAGTCGGGTAGCGGGGCCGGGTACAGATACGCAGTATTTT. This translates into CASSRVAGPGTDTQYF. Filled out from reference TRBV7-9 and TRBJ2-3, the complete variable domain reads DTGVSQNPRHKITKRGQNVTFRCDPISEHNRLYWYRQTLGQGPEFLTYFQNEAQLEKSRLLSDRFSAERPKGSFSTLEIQRTEQGDSAMYLCASSRVAGPGTDTQYFGPGTRLTVL.

This clone was detected only a few times. This chain connects TRBV11-2 to TRBJ1-2, with D perhaps TRBD1 (6 bases). Per the germline V gene, CDR1 is SGHAT and CDR2 is FQNNGV. This CDR3 comprises 11 residues. With 5 bases removed from V and 8 bases from J, the gap between germline ends came to 9 bases. The CDR3 region has the DNA TGTGCCAGCAGCACAGGGATGGGCTACACCTTC. This translates into CASSTGMGYTF. The full variable domain, in which reference TRBV11-2 and TRBJ1-2 provide the parts outside the CDR3, is EAGVAQSPRYKIIEKRQSVAFWCNPISGHATLYWYQQILGQGPKLLIQFQNNGVVDDSQLPKDRFSAERLKGVDSTLKIQPAKLEDSAVYLCASSTGMGYTFGSGTRLTVV.

This chain joins TRBV11-1 and TRBJ2-5, with 9 bases fitting TRBD2. The germline V gene has CDR1 SGHAT and CDR2 FQDESV (reference sequence). V was clipped by 1 base and J by 0 bases; unmatched bases: 6. The CDR3 is made up of 17 amino acids. Here the CDR3 reads CASSLVRGGAHQETQYF. DNA of the CDR3: TGTGCCAGCAGCTTAGTTCGCGGGGGGGCTCACCAAGAGACCCAGTACTTC.

This clone was recorded only once. The gene calls are TRBV10-3 and TRBJ2-5; 8 nucleotides match TRBD2. The CDR3 consists of 13 residues. J was trimmed by 1 base and V by 6 bases; bases with no gene match: 1. Germline CDR1 is ENHRY and CDR2 is SYGVKD. The CDR3 region is CAISLAGQETQYF. The CDR3, as DNA: TGTGCCATCAGCCTAGCGGGCCAAGAGACCCAGTACTTC.

The J gene is TRBJ1-3, the V gene TRBV13; D remains ambiguous. In germline, CDR1 is PRHDT, CDR2 FYEKMQ (reference sequence). V lost 3 bases to trimming and J lost 0 bases, with 6 bases between them. This CDR3 is 14 amino acids long. DNA for the CDR3: TGTGCCAGCAGCTTCGCGGTCTCTGGAAACACCATATATTTT. Protein: CASSFAVSGNTIYF. Full variable domain (rest looked up from reference TRBV13 and TRBJ1-3): AAGVIQSPRHLIKEKRETATLKCYPIPRHDTVYWYQQGPGQDPQFLISFYEKMQSDKGSIPDRFSAQQFSDYHSELNMSSLELGDSALYFCASSFAVSGNTIYFGEGSWLTVV.

The rearrangement links TRBV27 to TRBJ2-5; 10 bases map to TRBD2. Germline V gene sequence: CDR1 MNHEY, CDR2 SMNVEV (reference sequence). The V segment lost 5 bases and the J segment 7 bases; nucleotides outside the gene matches: 22. CDR3 size: 19 residues. The CDR3, as DNA: TGTGCCAGCAGTCCGACCGGGACTAGCGTCTTAACCACCTCCGGGACCCAGTACTTC. The encoded protein is CASSPTGTSVLTTSGTQYF.

J is TRBJ2-5 and V is TRBV27; weak D call: TRBD2 (5 bases). The CDR3 has 14 residues. The V end lost 8 bases, the J end lost 5 bases, and 18 bases lay between the germline ends. Per germline, CDR1 MNHEY and CDR2 SMNVEV (reference sequence). The CDR3 DNA is TGTGCCAGCGCTCGGGAAGTAGGCGGGGAGACCCAGTACTTC. Translation: CASAREVGGETQYF.

The chain joins TRBV2 to TRBJ2-1; 12 nucleotides agree with TRBD2. This CDR3 is built from 17 residues. Germline V gene sequence: CDR1 SNHLY, CDR2 FYNNEI. V lost 3 bases, J lost 9 bases, and 12 bases stayed unmatched. The DNA of the CDR3 is TGTGCCAGCAGTGACCGACCTAGCGGGGGGGCGGGGGGTGAGCAGTTCTTC. Encoded protein: CASSDRPSGGAGGEQFF.

The chain recombines TRBV5-1 with TRBJ2-7; 12 bases are shared with TRBD1. With 2 bases clipped from V and 2 bases from J, the junction kept 2 bases outside the gene matches. CDR1 and CDR2 from the germline V gene are SGHRS and YFSETQ. The CDR3 runs to 15 residues. The CDR3 here is CASSFWDRGPYEQYF. The CDR3 nucleotides are TGCGCCAGCAGCTTTTGGGACAGGGGGCCCTACGAGCAGTACTTC.

This clone was seen a handful of times. CDR3 nucleotide sequence: TGTGCCAGCAGCCAAGATCCCGTTTACTCTACTGGGCAGGGTTACAATGAGCAGTTCTTC. This sequence encodes CASSQDPVYSTGQGYNEQFF. This chain joins TRBV14 and TRBJ2-1; tentative D call: TRBD1 (5 bases). CDR1 SGHDN and CDR2 FVKESK come from the germline V gene. V lost 0 bases, J lost 4 bases, and 25 bases lay in between. There are 20 residues in the CDR3.

The V call is TRBV7-6, the J call TRBJ2-5; 7 bases match TRBD2. CDR1 and CDR2 from the germline V gene are SGHVS and FNYEAQ. The CDR3 loop spans 15 amino acids. V lost 5 bases, J lost 4 bases, and 10 bases stayed unmatched. Written as DNA, the CDR3 is TGTGCCAGCAGCCCGAAGACTAGCATCGGAGAGACCCAGTACTTC. Amino acid sequence: CASSPKTSIGETQYF.

With respect to this clone: The junction does not match germline at one end; this may be a read error. The V and J genes are TRBV7-9 and TRBJ2-7; possibly TRBD1 or TRBD2 for D (5 bases each). This CDR3 spans 12 amino acids. The germline CDR1 and CDR2 sequences are SEHNR and FQNEAQ (reference sequence). The CDR3 loop reads CSSGNQGYEQYF. DNA for the CDR3: TGTTCCAGCGGAAATCAGGGATACGAGCAGTACTTC. The whole variable domain, filled in from reference TRBV7-9 and TRBJ2-7, reads DTGVSQNPRHKITKRGQNVTFRCDPISEHNRLYWYRQTLGQGPEFLTYFQNEAQLEKSRLLSDRFSAERPKGSFSTLEIQRTEQGDSAMYLCSSGNQGYEQYFGPGTRLTVT.

To note about this clone: At one boundary the junction diverges from the germline segment, which might be a read error. The chain has TRBV25-1 and TRBJ2-3; D is possibly TRBD1 (5 bases). The CDR3 sequence is 11 residues long. The germline V gene encodes CDR1 MGHDK and CDR2 SYGVNS. CDR3 nucleotides: TGTGCCAGCAGTGTCCAGGGTCTCTTACATTTT. As protein: CASSVQGLLHF.

V is TRBV25-1 and J is TRBJ1-1; D gene uncertain. There are 15 residues in the CDR3. The V and J ends lost 5 bases and 0 bases respectively, with 13 bases between them. Germline V gene data show CDR1 as MGHDK and CDR2 as SYGVNS. CDR3 sequence: CASSRRSNLNTEAFF. The CDR3 region has the DNA TGTGCCAGCAGTAGGCGGAGTAATCTGAACACTGAAGCTTTCTTT. Complete variable domain (other parts from reference TRBV25-1 and TRBJ1-1): EADIYQTPRYLVIGTGKKITLECSQTMGHDKMYWYQQDPGMELHLIHYSYGVNSTEKGDLSSESTVSRIRTEHFPLTLESARPSHTSQYLCASSRRSNLNTEAFFGQGTRLTVV.

V and J are TRBV4-1 and TRBJ2-4; 10 nucleotides agree with TRBD2. The V gene end was trimmed by 0 bases and the J gene end by 5 bases; junction bases not matched to a gene: 13. Germline assignment: CDR1 MGHRA and CDR2 YSYEKL. The CDR3 has 19 residues. CDR3 DNA: TGCGCCAGCAGCCAAGATGGGGAGGAGCGGGGGGGCCTCCAAAACATTCAGTACTTC. It yields the protein CASSQDGEERGGLQNIQYF.